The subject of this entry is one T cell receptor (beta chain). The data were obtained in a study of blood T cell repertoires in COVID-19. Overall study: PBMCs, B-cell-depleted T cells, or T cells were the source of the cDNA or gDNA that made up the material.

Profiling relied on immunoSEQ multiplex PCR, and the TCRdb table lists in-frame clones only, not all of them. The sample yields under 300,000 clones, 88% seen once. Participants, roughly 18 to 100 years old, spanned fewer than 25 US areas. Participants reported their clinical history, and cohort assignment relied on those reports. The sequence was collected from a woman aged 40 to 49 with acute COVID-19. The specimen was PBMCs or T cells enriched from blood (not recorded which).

CDR3 in DNA: TGTGCCAGTAGTAAGGTACAGGGGTCCTATAACTATGGCTACACCTTC. As protein: CASSKVQGSYNYGYTF. This rearrangement joins TRBV19 to TRBJ1-2; TRBD1 agrees at 7 bases. Germline V lookup: CDR1 LNHDA, CDR2 SQIVND (reference sequence). V shed 4 bases and J 1 base; nucleotides not matched to a gene: 9. The CDR3 is 16 amino acids.